What follows are 32 T cell receptor delta chains derived from one specimen sequenced in a study of DNA immune sequencing with unique molecular identifiers. Genomic DNA underwent 32-plex PCR targeting all 8 TRDV and 4 TRDJ genes. Adapter PCR followed 2 to 3 barcoding PCR cycles that attached a 12-nucleotide UMI. TCRdb redid clone calling on the multiplex PCR reads using CATT. The sample has 2,300 or so delta-chain clones; less than 15% are singletons. Specimen: gamma-delta T cells from PBMCs. These receptors were obtained from a human donor in good health.

This clone appeared a few times. The identical CDR3 is also encoded by other nucleotide sequences in the sample. No call was made for the V gene; the J gene is TRDJ1; the table names TRDD3, a call not compared with the DNA. This CDR3 is 18 amino acids long. The chain's CDR3 is CALGDPSPGWIYTDKLIF. The CDR3 DNA sequence: TGTGCTCTTGGGGACCCTTCTCCCGGTTGGATCTACACCGATAAACTCATCTTT.

In the case of this clone: A far larger clone is one nucleotide away, so this likely arose from a read error. The chain links TRDV2 to TRDJ1, with 7 positions matching TRDD3. The trim removed 3 bases at V and 0 bases at J, leaving 6 bases unmatched. CDR1 GEAIGNYY and CDR2 EKD come from the germline V gene. This CDR3 is 15 amino acids long. DNA of the CDR3: TGTGCCTGTGACCTACTGGGGACGTACACCGATAAACTCATCTTT. Protein sequence: CACDLLGTYTDKLIF.

This clone has only a few counts. The likely explanation is a read error, given a far larger clone one base away. This rearrangement joins TRDV2 to TRDJ1, with TRDD3 matching over 12 bases. CDR3 length: 18 amino acids. Germline CDR1 reads GEAIGNYY; CDR2 reads EKD. The V gene end was trimmed by 5 bases and the J gene end by 2 bases; junction bases not matched to a gene: 14. The CDR3 nucleotides are TGTGCCTGTGCACCTCTGGTGCTGGGGGATACGCATACCGATAAACTCATCTTT. Residues: CACAPLVLGDTHTDKLIF.

This chain joins TRDV1 and TRDJ1; D ambiguous. The J gene, absent from TCRdb, was called here by matching the DNA to germline. V dropped 4 bases and J dropped 6 bases, with 27 bases sitting between them. CDR3 length equals 18 residues. In germline, CDR1 is TSWWSYY, CDR2 QGS. The CDR3 bases are TGTGCTCTTGGGGTCTCAATCCCCTCCATAGAATCTACTAATAAACTCATCTTT. Its protein product is CALGVSIPSIESTNKLIF.

With regard to this clone: With a far larger clone one base away, a read error is the likely cause. No call was made for the V gene; the J gene is TRDJ1; the listed D gene, TRDD3, was not tested against the DNA. The CDR3 has 21 amino acids. The CDR3 nucleotides are TGTGCCTGTGACCCACTTGGGTCTACCCAGATCGTGGGGATGTACACCGATAAACTCATCTTT. It specifies CACDPLGSTQIVGMYTDKLIF.

As concerns this clone: A much larger clone differs from this one at a single base, so this may be a read error. This sample also contains other DNA sequences that code for the same CDR3. The genes are TRDV1 and TRDJ1; D might be TRDD2 or TRDD3, each matching 7 bases. No J gene is reported in TCRdb; it was inferred here by comparing the DNA with germline. CDR1 TSWWSYY and CDR2 QGS come from the germline V gene. Trimming shortened V by 6 bases and J by 0 bases, and 44 bases separated the two germline ends. There are 25 residues in the CDR3. The CDR3 spells CALGDYTLFLLAGITGDSNTDKLIF. As DNA, the CDR3 is TGTGCTCTTGGCGACTACACCTTATTCCTACTGGCTGGGATAACTGGGGATTCGAACACCGATAAACTCATCTTT.

This clone was observed a few times. V gene TRDV1 combines with J gene TRDJ1; 7 bases align to TRDD3. The J gene is not listed in TCRdb, so it was assigned here from a DNA match to germline. The CDR3 is 26 amino acids. The germline V gene has CDR1 TSWWSYY and CDR2 QGS. Trimming removed 0 bases from V and 1 base from J; junction bases left unmatched: 35. CDR3 sequence reads: CALGELSLFTRVIPVLGMGVTDKLIF. In DNA, the CDR3 is TGTGCTCTTGGGGAACTTTCATTATTTACGAGGGTTATACCCGTACTGGGGATGGGGGTCACCGATAAACTCATCTTT.

This clone was picked up a small number of times. A far larger clone is off by one base, so a read error is likely. The chain carries TRDV2 and TRDJ1; 7 bases align to TRDD2. With 1 base clipped from V and 7 bases from J, the junction kept 17 bases outside the gene matches. Germline CDR1 and CDR2: GEAIGNYY and EKD. This CDR3 region has 17 residues. This CDR3 is CACDTIPTVTASGKLIF. DNA for the CDR3: TGTGCCTGTGACACGATTCCTACGGTAACTGCTAGCGGTAAACTCATCTTT.

The J gene is TRDJ1, while no V gene call was made; the tabulated D call, TRDD3, remains unverified against the DNA. The CDR3 sequence is 23 residues long. CDR3 in DNA: TGTGCCTCTTCTTCCCTCATGTACTGGGGGATACCCCCGCGCCGTGACTACACCGATAAACTCATCTTT. Translated, it gives CASSSLMYWGIPPRRDYTDKLIF.

As to this clone: A far larger clone is one nucleotide away, so this likely arose from a read error. The sample contains more than one DNA sequence encoding this CDR3. This chain links TRDV2 with TRDJ1; a weak D match, TRDD3 (6 bases). Germline CDR1 and CDR2: GEAIGNYY and EKD. The CDR3 totals 15 residues. The CDR3 spells CACDTLGIKTDKLIF. Here the CDR3 DNA reads TGTGCCTGTGACACCTTGGGGATTAAAACCGATAAACTAATCTTT.

This clone is termed medium-sized (0.01 to 0.1%). V usage is TRDV2 and J usage is TRDJ1; D could derive from TRDD2 or TRDD3 (5 bases each). The CDR3 runs to 14 residues. The ends were cut back, 1 base at V and 6 bases at J, with 14 bases in the middle. Germline V lookup: CDR1 GEAIGNYY, CDR2 EKD. CDR3 protein: CACDTLGTFYKLIF. The CDR3 DNA reads TGTGCCTGTGACACTTTGGGGACCTTCTATAAACTCATCTTT.

There are a few counts of this clone. This chain's CDR3 is CACDTLSFLRTGAKTGTDKLIF. CDR3 DNA: TGTGCCTGTGACACCCTATCCTTCCTACGAACTGGGGCCAAAACGGGCACCGATAAACTCATCTTT. The V gene remains uncalled, whereas the J gene is TRDJ1; TRDD3 is the table's D call, not checked against the DNA. The CDR3 is made up of 22 amino acids.

V usage is TRDV2 and J usage is TRDJ3; 10 bases are a match to TRDD3. Per the germline V gene, CDR1 is GEAIGNYY and CDR2 is EKD. The length of the CDR3 is 22 residues. V was pared by 0 bases and J by 1 base, with 14 bases of the junction left unmatched. The CDR3, as DNA: TGTGCCTGTGACACCGTTCCCGTACTGGGGGATGGAGGGTCCTGGGACACCCGACAGATGTTTTTC. Translating gives CACDTVPVLGDGGSWDTRQMFF.

This clone was counted between two and nine times. The likely explanation is a read error, given a far larger clone one base away. The same CDR3 is also encoded by other DNA sequences in this sample. This chain joins TRDV2 and TRDJ1, with 7 bases fitting TRDD3. The CDR3 loop spans 20 amino acids. Germline trimming cut 3 bases from V and 0 bases from J; bases unmatched to any gene: 21. Germline assignment: CDR1 GEAIGNYY and CDR2 EKD. In nucleotides, the CDR3 is TGTGCCTGTGACTCTCCTTGGGGGAGTGGGGGCCCCAGGTACACCGATAAACTCATCTTT. Encoded protein: CACDSPWGSGGPRYTDKLIF.

The chain is built from TRDV1 and TRDJ1; the match to TRDD3 covers 7 bases. The J gene is not listed in TCRdb, so it was assigned here from a DNA match to germline. Germline V gene data show CDR1 as TSWWSYY and CDR2 as QGS. The CDR3 consists of 18 residues. The J segment lost 0 bases and the V segment lost 8 bases, leaving 18 bases of the junction unmatched. The CDR3 is CALRPYRGLGPYTDKLIF. CDR3 nucleotide sequence: TGTGCTCTTCGGCCCTACAGGGGACTGGGGCCGTACACCGATAAACTCATCTTT.

By frequency in the sample, this clone is medium-sized. V usage is TRDV2 and J usage is TRDJ1; D is uncertain. Trimming shortened V by 0 bases and J by 3 bases, and 13 bases separated the two germline ends. From germline, CDR1 is GEAIGNYY and CDR2 EKD. This CDR3 region has 15 residues. CDR3 in DNA: TGTGCCTGTGACACCGTGGGCTCGGGCTCCGATAAACTCATCTTT. It yields the protein CACDTVGSGSDKLIF.

This clone is labeled medium-sized. The CDR3 sequence: CACDKLGADRSHTDKLIF. The CDR3 nucleotides are TGTGCCTGTGACAAACTGGGGGCCGACCGGTCACACACCGATAAACTCATCTTT. The rearrangement joins TRDV2 to TRDJ1; TRDD3 aligns across 8 bases. V lost 2 bases to trimming and J lost 0 bases; unmatched junction nucleotides: 13. This CDR3 is 18 amino acids long. CDR1 and CDR2 from the germline V gene are GEAIGNYY and EKD.

This clone is large within its sample. The V and J genes are TRDV2 and TRDJ1; 11 nucleotides agree with TRDD3. Germline CDR1 GEAIGNYY, CDR2 EKD. V shed 3 bases, J shed 5 bases, and the junction held 10 bases outside the gene matches. There are 16 residues in the CDR3. The CDR3 DNA reads as TGTGCCTGTGACGCTCTGGGGGATACCGTCTTAGATAAACTCATCTTT. Its translation: CACDALGDTVLDKLIF.

This clone was picked up a small number of times. A far bigger clonotype differs at one base, so this is likely a read error. The chain combines TRDV2 with TRDJ1, with 11 bases that match TRDD3. Per the germline V gene, CDR1 is GEAIGNYY and CDR2 is EKD. The CDR3 covers 20 residues. The J segment lost 0 bases and the V segment lost 0 bases, leaving 14 bases of the junction unmatched. CDR3 in amino acids: CACDTLSGGYTSKYTDKLIF. The CDR3 bases are TGTGCCTGTGACACCCTTTCTGGGGGATACACTTCCAAGTACACCGATAAACTCATCTTT.

This clone is labeled medium-sized. The J gene is TRDJ1, the V gene TRDV2, with D perhaps matching TRDD3 (5 bases). Trimming stripped 3 bases from V and 0 bases from J, with 19 bases between. Germline lookup yields CDR1 GEAIGNYY and CDR2 EKD. The CDR3 loop spans 17 amino acids. CDR3 DNA sequence: TGTGCCTGTGACCCTTTGGGGACACCTCTGTACACCGATAAACTCATCTTT. Protein product: CACDPLGTPLYTDKLIF.

A note on this clone: Just one base apart from a much larger clone, this may be a read error. The same CDR3 can be traced to other DNA sequences in this sample. The chain uses TRDV1 and TRDJ1, with TRDD3 matching over 7 bases. The CDR3 contains 18 residues. With V trimmed by 0 bases and J by 6 bases, 16 bases remained unmatched. In germline, CDR1 is TSWWSYY, CDR2 QGS. CDR3 region: CALGELVPGGWGDHKLIF. The CDR3, as DNA: TGTGCTCTTGGGGAACTCGTCCCTGGGGGGTGGGGGGACCATAAACTCATCTTT.

This clone was seen only a few times. The TCRdb protein, from a much larger clone, departs from this DNA's translation at residue 9, likely by read error; the protein shown derives from the DNA. The chain links TRDV2 to TRDJ1; 7 bases align to TRDD3. This CDR3 region has 15 residues. CDR1 GEAIGNYY and CDR2 EKD come from the germline V gene. V gave up 4 bases and J gave up 0 bases; unmatched junction bases: 7. The CDR3 DNA follows: TGTGCCTGTGATTTTGTGGGGGAAGACACCGATAAACTCATCTTT. Its protein is CACDFVGEDTDKLIF.

This clone has a handful of counts. TCRdb's protein, taken from a much larger clone, differs from this DNA's translation at residue 9, likely owing to a read error; the protein displayed comes from the DNA. V is TRDV2 and J is TRDJ1; 7 bases map to TRDD3. Germline V lookup: CDR1 GEAIGNYY, CDR2 EKD. CDR3 size: 15 residues. J was trimmed by 1 base and V by 3 bases; bases with no gene match: 7. The CDR3: CACDLLGTTTDKLIF. The CDR3 DNA is TGTGCCTGTGACCTACTGGGGACGACCACCGATAAACTCATCTTT.

In this sample, this clone is large. In the same sample, other DNA sequences code for this CDR3. The chain employs TRDV2 and TRDJ1, with 13 bases aligning to TRDD3. The CDR3 covers 20 residues. Germline V lookup: CDR1 GEAIGNYY, CDR2 EKD. V shed 3 bases and J 4 bases; nucleotides not matched to a gene: 19. The DNA of the CDR3 is TGTGCCTGTGACTCCCTACGTCCGAGTACTGGGGGATACGAAGGCGATAAACTCATCTTT. Translating it yields CACDSLRPSTGGYEGDKLIF.

In this sample, this clone is large. The sample carries other DNA sequences with the same CDR3. This chain links TRDV2 with TRDJ1, with 10 bases identical to TRDD3. The V and J ends lost 3 bases and 1 base, in that order; junction bases with no gene match: 16. CDR1 GEAIGNYY and CDR2 EKD come from the germline V gene. This CDR3 contains 19 residues. Written as DNA, the CDR3 is TGTGCCTGTGACTTTATAAGGACTGGGGGATCTCCCCCCACCGATAAACTCATCTTT. Translating it yields CACDFIRTGGSPPTDKLIF.

By frequency in the sample, this clone is large. The rearrangement joins TRDV2 to TRDJ1, with 8 bases identical to TRDD3. The CDR3 sequence is 15 residues long. The V gene's germline CDR1 is GEAIGNYY and CDR2 EKD. J was trimmed by 1 base and V by 2 bases; bases with no gene match: 5. The CDR3 reads CACDRLGVLTDKLIF. In nucleotides, the CDR3 is TGTGCCTGTGACAGACTGGGGGTTCTCACCGATAAACTCATCTTT.

Regarding this clone: Other DNA sequences from this sample encode an identical CDR3 as well. The chain carries TRDV1 and TRDJ1; the match to TRDD3 covers 9 bases. The J gene, absent from TCRdb, was called here by matching the DNA to germline. This CDR3 has 27 amino acids. Germline values: CDR1 TSWWSYY, CDR2 QGS. V was pared by 0 bases and J by 0 bases, with 35 bases of the junction left unmatched. CDR3 in DNA: TGTGCTCTTGGGGAACTAGTCCCCGTCCCGGGGCTATCTTACTGGGGGAAAGGGGCTTTGTACACCGATAAACTCATCTTT. This sequence encodes CALGELVPVPGLSYWGKGALYTDKLIF.

Points on this clone: One base away lies a much larger clone, so this may be a sequencing read error. Other DNA sequences in this sample translate to the same CDR3. The CDR3 DNA sequence: TGTGCCTCCGCGACGTTCTACGTTCCACGACTTTACACCGATAAACTCATCTTT. It translates to CASATFYVPRLYTDKLIF. This sequence joins TRDV3 and TRDJ1; no firm D call. V gave up 4 bases and J gave up 0 bases, with 27 bases separating them. The CDR3 spans 18 residues. CDR1 and CDR2 from the germline V gene are TVYSNPD and GDNSRS (reference sequence).

This clone was picked up one time. The chain employs TRDV1 and TRDJ1; D perhaps matches TRDD3 (8 bases). TCRdb lists no J gene, so it was determined here by aligning the DNA to germline. Germline CDR1 and CDR2: TSWWSYY and QGS. Trimming stripped 0 bases from V and 1 base from J, with 33 bases between. The CDR3 length is 23 residues. The CDR3: CALGELPLPFLQYWGWGTDKLIF. CDR3 coding DNA: TGTGCTCTTGGGGAACTCCCCCTACCCTTCCTTCAGTACTGGGGGTGGGGCACCGATAAACTCATCTTT.

In its sample, this clone is medium-sized. The V call is TRDV2, the J call TRDJ1, with a weak D call TRDD3 (6 bases). The germline gives CDR1 GEAIGNYY, CDR2 EKD. This CDR3 region has 16 residues. The germline V and J ends were trimmed by 0 bases and 0 bases, with 13 bases remaining between them. The chain's CDR3 is CACDTVILGDTDKLIF. CDR3 nucleotide sequence: TGTGCCTGTGACACCGTGATACTGGGTGACACCGATAAACTCATCTTT.

This clone counts as medium-sized (0.01 to 0.1%). The V and J genes are TRDV1 and TRDJ1, with D perhaps TRDD3 (5 bases). This CDR3 has 13 amino acids. CDR1 is TSWWSYY and CDR2 is QGS in the germline V gene. The germline V and J ends were trimmed by 1 base and 2 bases, with 5 bases remaining between them. CDR3 region: CALGERGTDKLIF. In nucleotides, the CDR3 is TGTGCTCTTGGGGAACGGGGAACCGATAAACTCATCTTT.

This clone is deemed medium-sized. Mismatch with germline at one junction end may stem from a read error. The chain combines TRDV1 with TRDJ1, with 11 bases lining up with TRDD3. The J gene was missing in TCRdb and was found by matching the end of the DNA to germline. Germline V gene sequence: CDR1 TSWWSYY, CDR2 QGS. CDR3 length equals 27 residues. DNA of the CDR3: TGTGCTCTTGGGGAATGCCGAGTGAGATTTCCTAGGGCGAGGTGCTGGGGGATACTCAGGTACACGGATAAACTCATCTTT. Its translation: CALGECRVRFPRARCWGILRYTDKLIF.